These 25 T cell receptor beta chains were all obtained from the same sample, sequenced in a study of cytotoxic CD8 clonotypes in ibrutinib-treated CLL. Profiled with immunoSEQ multiplex PCR; TCRdb holds only in-frame clones, not every one. This table holds 58,000 or so clones, 45% to 60% found once. This specimen consisted of PBMCs, obtained after 12 months of ibrutinib treatment. The receptors derive from a human donor with chronic lymphocytic leukemia.

This clone came up many times. The chain is built from TRBV5-1 and TRBJ1-3, with 10 bases lining up with TRBD1. The V gene's germline CDR1 is SGHRS and CDR2 YFSETQ. CDR3 length equals 16 residues. The V gene end was trimmed by 1 base and the J gene end by 4 bases; junction bases not matched to a gene: 5. CDR3 bases: TGCGCCAGCAGCTTGATGGGACAGGGGTCAGGAAACACCATATATTTT. Translated: CASSLMGQGSGNTIYF.

This clone showed up just a few times. The gene calls are TRBV6-5 and TRBJ2-5; possibly TRBD2 for D (7 bases). CDR3 size: 14 residues. Germline V lookup: CDR1 MNHEY, CDR2 SVGAGI. V was cut by 8 bases and J by 4 bases, with 17 bases left in between. The CDR3 nucleotides read TGTGCCAGCGCGAGGGGGGGAGGGCCAGAGACCCAGTACTTC. Protein product: CASARGGGPETQYF.

The rearrangement links TRBV19 to TRBJ1-6; 7 nucleotides line up with TRBD1. CDR1 and CDR2 (germline): LNHDA, SQIVND (reference sequence). This CDR3 is built from 15 residues. The J segment lost 7 bases and the V segment lost 5 bases, leaving 8 bases of the junction unmatched. DNA for the CDR3: TGTGCCAGTAGTGGAGACAGGGTGGGGAATTCACCCCTCCACTTT. It encodes CASSGDRVGNSPLHF.

This chain connects TRBV9 to TRBJ2-3, with 12 bases that match TRBD2. The CDR3 consists of 19 residues. Germline V gene sequence: CDR1 SGDLS, CDR2 YYNGEE. The V segment lost 4 bases and the J segment 6 bases; nucleotides outside the gene matches: 18. CDR3 in amino acids: CASSPSHEASGGARDTQYF. As DNA, the CDR3 is TGTGCCAGCAGCCCCTCCCATGAGGCTAGCGGGGGGGCAAGGGATACGCAGTATTTT.

The sample holds one count of this clone. The chain links TRBV2 to TRBJ1-5; 7 bases fit TRBD1. V was pared by 6 bases and J by 6 bases, with 5 bases of the junction left unmatched. In germline, CDR1 is SNHLY, CDR2 FYNNEI. The CDR3 consists of 13 residues. This CDR3 reads CASRGQTRQPQHF. The CDR3 DNA follows: TGTGCCAGCAGGGGACAGACTCGTCAGCCCCAGCATTTT.

Ten or more counts support this clone. The chain recombines TRBV27 with TRBJ1-6, with a possible D match to TRBD1 (5 bases). The CDR3 consists of 14 residues. V lost 6 bases and J 4 bases, leaving 10 bases between the germline ends. Germline V gives CDR1 MNHEY, CDR2 SMNVEV (reference sequence). The CDR3 region is CASRGTGYNSPLHF. In nucleotides, the CDR3 is TGTGCCAGCAGAGGGACGGGATATAATTCACCCCTCCACTTT.

This chain uses TRBV5-1 with TRBJ1-3; 7 bases are a match to TRBD1. CDR3 length: 17 amino acids. The V and J ends lost 0 bases and 0 bases, in that order; junction bases with no gene match: 6. Germline V gene lookup returns CDR1 SGHRS and CDR2 YFSETQ. The CDR3 DNA follows: TGCGCCAGCAGCTTGGGGGACAGATCCTTCTCTGGAAACACCATATATTTT. It yields the protein CASSLGDRSFSGNTIYF.

The genes are TRBV27 and TRBJ2-2, with 8 bases that match TRBD1. Germline V gene sequence: CDR1 MNHEY, CDR2 SMNVEV (reference sequence). This CDR3 has 15 amino acids. The ends lost 5 bases at V and 5 bases at J; junction bases unmatched: 7. CDR3 nucleotides: TGTGCCAGCAGTAAGACAGGGGATGGGACCGGGGAGCTGTTTTTT. This translates into CASSKTGDGTGELFF.

A remark on this clone: At one end, the junction sequence differs from germline, possibly due to a read error. V gene TRBV10-3 combines with J gene TRBJ2-1, with 10 bases lining up with TRBD1. This CDR3 region has 15 residues. The germline V gene has CDR1 ENHRY and CDR2 SYGVKD. The CDR3 sequence: CASSRTGGSYNEQFF. The CDR3, as DNA: TGTGCCAGCAGTCGGACAGGGGGCTCCTACAATGAGCAGTTCTTC.

A few counts support this clone. This chain connects TRBV29-1 to TRBJ2-3, with D possibly matching TRBD2 (5 bases). CDR3 size: 13 residues. Trimming took off 6 bases at V and 7 bases at J, with 17 bases between the two ends. CDR1 is SQVTM and CDR2 is ANQGSEA in the germline V gene. CDR3 protein: CSVHGVGSYTQYF. The CDR3 DNA follows: TGCAGCGTCCACGGGGTAGGGTCGTATACGCAGTATTTT.

This clone was picked up a small number of times. The J gene is TRBJ2-7, the V gene TRBV6-6; D is uncertain. Germline lookup yields CDR1 MNHNY and CDR2 SVGAGI (reference sequence). V was pared by 0 bases and J by 4 bases, with 7 bases between. There are 13 residues in the CDR3. CDR3 region: CASSYSFGYEQYF. CDR3 bases: TGTGCCAGCAGTTACTCGTTTGGTTACGAGCAGTACTTC.

This clone was observed many times. CDR3 bases: TGTGCCAGCAGCAGGACTAGCAATTACGAGCAGTACGTC. Translating it yields CASSRTSNYEQYV. The rearrangement joins TRBV6-4 to TRBJ2-7; 8 bases align to TRBD2. The V gene's germline CDR1 is MRHNA and CDR2 SNTAGT. The CDR3 has 13 residues. J gave up 4 bases and V 6 bases, and 5 bases lay outside the gene matches.

This clone was counted only a few times. The rearrangement links TRBV5-1 to TRBJ2-2, with 7 bases matching TRBD2. This CDR3 region has 14 residues. V shed 2 bases, J shed 7 bases, and the junction held 5 bases outside the gene matches. Germline V gives CDR1 SGHRS, CDR2 YFSETQ. The chain's CDR3 is CASSLQRGVGELFF. CDR3 nucleotide sequence: TGCGCCAGCAGCTTACAGCGGGGCGTCGGGGAGCTGTTTTTT. Drawing the rest from reference TRBV5-1 and TRBJ2-2, the complete variable domain is KAGVTQTPRYLIKTRGQQVTLSCSPISGHRSVSWYQQTPGQGLQFLFEYFSETQRNKGNFPGRFSGRQFSNSRSEMNVSTLELGDSALYLCASSLQRGVGELFFGEGSRLTVL.

This clone is a singleton in its sample. V is TRBV5-1 and J is TRBJ2-1; D perhaps matches TRBD2 (6 bases). V dropped 0 bases and J dropped 6 bases, with 10 bases sitting between them. Germline V gives CDR1 SGHRS, CDR2 YFSETQ. This CDR3 has 14 amino acids. Here the CDR3 DNA reads TGCGCCAGCAGCTTGGTGGCGGAGGGCAATGAGCAGTTCTTC. Protein: CASSLVAEGNEQFF.

This clone was seen at least ten times. The gene calls are TRBV6-1 and TRBJ1-3; the D gene is possibly TRBD1 (5 bases). The germline gives CDR1 MNHNS, CDR2 SASEGT. The CDR3 consists of 13 residues. V was trimmed by 4 bases and J by 4 bases, leaving 8 bases between them. The CDR3 DNA follows: TGTGCCAGCAGTGGACAGTTCGGAAACACCATATATTTT. Translation: CASSGQFGNTIYF.

CDR3 in amino acids: CASSLAGVRSRGYV. CDR3 nucleotides: TGTGCCAGCAGCTTAGCAGGGGTCCGCTCTAGAGGGTACGTC. The genes are TRBV7-2 and TRBJ2-7; D is possibly TRBD1 (5 bases). Germline V gene lookup returns CDR1 SGHTA and CDR2 FQGNSA. Trimming left V 0 bases short and J 12 bases short, with 18 bases between. The CDR3 loop spans 14 amino acids.

V gene TRBV28 combines with J gene TRBJ1-5; perhaps TRBD1 as D (5 bases). V was trimmed by 3 bases and J by 6 bases, leaving 12 bases between them. Germline V lookup: CDR1 MDHEN, CDR2 SYDVKM. CDR3 length: 14 residues. Here the CDR3 DNA reads TGTGCCAGCAGTTTGACCGCGGGGGGTCAGCCCCAGCATTTT. Encoded protein: CASSLTAGGQPQHF.

The chain employs TRBV15 and TRBJ2-7; D is possibly TRBD2 (5 bases). V gave up 1 base and J gave up 6 bases, with 13 bases separating them. The germline CDR1 and CDR2 sequences are LNHNV and YYDKDF (reference sequence). The length of the CDR3 is 14 residues. This chain's CDR3 is CATSRGVPGGEQYF. Written as DNA, the CDR3 is TGTGCCACCAGCAGAGGAGTACCCGGAGGCGAGCAGTACTTC.

This clone was counted once. The chain carries TRBV7-2 and TRBJ2-3; 10 bases line up with TRBD1. V was clipped by 1 base and J by 4 bases; unmatched bases: 8. The CDR3 totals 17 residues. Germline CDR1 is SGHTA and CDR2 is FQGNSA. The DNA of the CDR3 is TGTGCCAGCAGCTTAGGAATCCGGGACAGGGGTTCAGATACGCAGTATTTT. Its translation: CASSLGIRDRGSDTQYF.

This clone was counted between two and nine times. Other DNA sequences within the sample encode an identical CDR3. The chain links TRBV5-5 to TRBJ2-5, with D possibly TRBD2 on 6 matching bases. Deletions cut 0 bases from V and 5 bases from J, with 8 bases between. The germline CDR1 and CDR2 sequences are SGHKS and YYEKEE (reference sequence). This CDR3 region has 13 residues. CDR3 bases: TGTGCCAGCAGCTTGGCTGGGAGGGAGACCCAGTACTTC. Encoded protein: CASSLAGRETQYF. The full variable domain, completed using reference TRBV5-5 and TRBJ2-5, is DAGVTQSPTHLIKTRGQQVTLRCSPISGHKSVSWYQQVLGQGPQFIFQYYEKEERGRGNFPDRFSARQFPNYSSELNVNALLLGDSALYLCASSLAGRETQYFGPGTRLLVL.

The chain uses TRBV6-6 and TRBJ1-2; 9 bases map to TRBD1. Germline CDR1 MNHNY, CDR2 SVGAGI (reference sequence). Germline trimming cut 2 bases from V and 5 bases from J; bases unmatched to any gene: 6. The CDR3 spans 15 residues. CDR3 amino acids: CASSYDRTGVYGYTF. In DNA, the CDR3 is TGTGCCAGCAGTTACGACAGGACAGGGGTATATGGCTACACCTTC.

This clone was recorded at least ten times. This chain uses TRBV19 with TRBJ1-5, with D tentatively TRBD1 (5 bases). Per the germline V gene, CDR1 is LNHDA and CDR2 is SQIVND (reference sequence). With 10 bases removed from V and 4 bases from J, the gap between germline ends came to 11 bases. The CDR3 length is 12 residues. This CDR3 reads CATGWGNQPQHF. The DNA for the CDR3 is TGTGCCACAGGGTGGGGGAATCAGCCCCAGCATTTT.

The sample holds a few counts of this clone. CDR3 DNA sequence: TGTGCCAGCAGCGTCGTGAGAGGCACTGAAGCTTTCTTT. Protein: CASSVVRGTEAFF. The rearrangement links TRBV2 to TRBJ1-1; no definite D call. The CDR3 totals 13 residues. CDR1 is SNHLY and CDR2 is FYNNEI in the germline V gene. V lost 6 bases and J 4 bases, leaving 12 bases between the germline ends.

The genes are TRBV5-4 and TRBJ2-1, with D uncertain. V lost 0 bases, J lost 7 bases, and 5 bases lay in between. CDR1 and CDR2 from the germline V gene are SGHNT and YYREEE (reference sequence). This CDR3 spans 12 amino acids. The CDR3 nucleotides are TGTGCCAGCAGCTTGGGCGGAAATGAGCAGTTCTTC. Its translation is CASSLGGNEQFF.

This clone has a count of ten or more. The chain joins TRBV16 to TRBJ1-5; no definite D call. V was clipped by 4 bases and J by 3 bases, with 13 bases between them. Germline CDR1 and CDR2: KGHSY and FQNENV. The CDR3 is 15 amino acids. The CDR3 loop is CASSPTGGLNQPQHF. In nucleotides, the CDR3 is TGTGCCAGCAGCCCCACCGGCGGACTCAATCAGCCCCAGCATTTT. The full variable domain, its missing parts supplied by reference TRBV16 and TRBJ1-5, is GEEVAQTPKHLVRGEGQKAKLYCAPIKGHSYVFWYQQVLKNEFKFLISFQNENVFDETGMPKERFSAKCLPNSPCSLEIQATKLEDSAVYFCASSPTGGLNQPQHFGDGTRLSIL.